This T cell receptor beta chain stems from a study of OX40 agonist ivuxolimab in advanced cancers. Looking at the study overall: The study treated patients with ivuxolimab, an agonistic anti-OX40 (CD134) antibody.

Findings and limits, study-wide: Clonal expansion in partial responders at 0.1-3.0 mg/kg ranked among the lowest. At 0.1 to 3.0 mg/kg and by week 6, clonal expansion occurred in CD4+ and CD8+ blood T cells. Relative to CD4+ cells, CD8+ T cells on average had more expanded clones.

On this clone: The antigen is undetermined.

TCRdb's copy holds only in-frame clones and misses some; the assay was immunoSEQ multiplex PCR. The repertoire holds 150,000 to 170,000 clones, with 94% as singletons. The length of the CDR3 is 15 residues. Germline loops: CDR1 SGHRS, CDR2 YFSETQ. Trimming took 0 bases from V and 7 from J, leaving 13 bases between them. The receptor's source is an adult with an advanced solid tumor such as melanoma, head and neck, liver or kidney cancer. The chain recombines TRBV5-1 with TRBJ2-2, with D tentatively TRBD1 (6 bases). Sequenced material: CD4+ or CD8+ T cells sorted from blood, taken in a trial of the OX40 agonist ivuxolimab. The CDR3 nucleotides are TGCGCCAGCAGCTTGGCCCCAGGGGTTAACGGGGAGCTGTTTTTT. Translating gives CASSLAPGVNGELFF.